This entry describes one T cell receptor beta chain. There is no known antigen for this receptor. The data derive from a study of cytomegalovirus exposure and HLA in healthy donors (dated by TCRdb to the late 2010s). Notes on the research overall: An earlier analysis of a few hundred of the donors reported 250 to 350 Gb of sequence data and 95 million to 140 million unique TCR beta sequences obtained from about 179 million T cells. A later analysis re-analyzed previously published TCR beta repertoires from 660 or so donors and added high-resolution HLA genotyping to study TCR occurrence patterns. The number of donors typed differed by locus, with about 629-640 for A, B, C, DRB1 and DQB1, 522 for DQA1, about 610 for DPA1, and around 430 for DPB1. To predict cytomegalovirus infection status, the study brought together high-throughput TCR immunosequencing, statistical association of individual TCRs with disease status, and machine learning. Among some 410 genotyped donors of the cohort, an average of roughly 230,000 unique TCR beta nucleotide sequences was sequenced per donor, of which roughly 17% were non-productive. Using immunosequencing, the study profiled T cell repertoires from 550 to 750 subjects and related those repertoires to cytomegalovirus serostatus. Because of strong linkage in the cohort, five DR-DQ haplotypes were treated as single units for association and clustering. All discovery cohort repertoires had been generated using a single sequencing platform. The study aimed to test whether signatures of past pathogen exposure could be identified by cataloging public T cell receptors. In an earlier analysis of more than 550 of the donors, high-throughput TCR beta sequencing was used to judge whether each TCR beta V gene segment behaved as functional or pseudogenic. Rather than using new phenotypic data, the later analysis identified candidate immune exposures from TCR beta sequences and from how often those sequences occurred across donors. Alongside the repertoire data, information on donor age, sex, ethnicity and CMV serostatus was compiled. The genetic ancestry cluster associated with self-reported Caucasian donors included 80% to 90% of the roughly 400 genotyped donors. An early release covering just under 650 HLA-typed donors comprised about 320 gigabases of sequencing data and around 86 million unique TCR sequences. Besides the first cohort of approximately 710 subjects, a separate validation cohort made up of 120 different subjects was used. Class I and class II HLA loci were covered by the typing at four-digit resolution. In a later genetic analysis, genome-wide SNP genotypes for 398 of the 666 donors were used, and that subset was treated as a discovery cohort. Study-wide conclusions, independent of this receptor: An association between a missense DCLRE1C variant and V-gene and J-gene trimming of TCR beta chains was found in a later genetic analysis and replicated in an independent cohort. A later analysis associated some 17,000 TCR beta sequences with specific HLA alleles at a false discovery rate of 0.05. A further reported finding was that TCR beta sequences accurately predicted the HLA-A and HLA-B alleles for most subjects in the first cohort. Compared with the 666-donor mean, donors in an Asian-associated ancestry cluster had fewer N-insertions in productive TCRs, according to a later genetic analysis. For the cohort, immune exposure information was limited to CMV serostatus. In a later analysis, the rate of TCR association differed among HLA loci, with DRB1 alleles having the most associated TCRs and HLA-C alleles having the fewest. When HLA alleles, especially DR and DQ, strongly co-occurred, TCR associations were difficult to assign to individual alleles. In vitro tests confirmed that a few of the cytomegalovirus-associated TCR beta chains recognize cytomegalovirus antigens. In this cohort, only TCR beta chains were sequenced, and detectable features were limited by the absence of alpha or paired-chain data. The authors suggested that the approach could potentially be generalized to other disease states and immunological phenotypes. The classifier was reported to diagnose cytomegalovirus status with high specificity and sensitivity in both the original cohort and the validation cohort. The earlier analysis of 587 of the donors excluded 15 to 20 rarely observed V segments, including chromosome 9 orphons, because counts were too low. In a later analysis, most CMV-associated TCR beta chains were found to appear HLA-restricted, with HLA associations seemingly driven largely by CMV exposure. The presence/absence analyses assumed that sequencing depth was roughly uniform across donors, and that assumption may not be true. Because HLA typing was missing for some donors at each locus, association tests included only the typed subset. A later analysis reported that several top co-occurrence clusters appeared linked to parvovirus B19, influenza, CMV and Epstein-Barr virus. Some IMGT-functional V segments, including TRBV6-2 and TRBV6-3, could not be told apart with the 87-base-pair reads, so those segments were excluded. Linkage disequilibrium might explain the correlated functional status among segregating V segments, but an unknown experimental factor could not be excluded. In a later analysis, HLA-associated TCR beta chains were found to be more clonally expanded and to have lower generation probabilities than equally common non-associated chains. A group of highly shared sequence variants was considered likely to be a technical artifact of the sequencing pipeline. In an earlier analysis of 587 of the donors, most TCR beta V segments appeared in productive rearrangements about 90% or about 30% of the time, broadly matching IMGT annotations. While some public TCRs were present in many individuals, most TCR sequences turned up only very rarely across donors. The study gave a list of some 150 TCR beta chains associated with cytomegalovirus.

The library was prepared using the immunoSEQ multiplex PCR assay. A mixture of 60 forward primers for TCR Vbeta segments and 13 reverse primers for TCR Jbeta segments was used in the multiplex PCR. A multiplex PCR assay on genomic DNA amplified the CDR3 region of rearranged TCR beta genes. The amplified TCR beta libraries were sequenced on the Illumina HiSeq System as 87-base-pair reads. In the paper's pipeline: Across the roughly 600 repertoires, a later analysis counted some 81 million unique TCR beta chains, around 10 million of which were shared by at least two donors. Raw reads were error-corrected and collapsed into unique sequences by a nearest-neighbor algorithm in which closely related sequences were merged to remove PCR and sequencing errors. V, D and J gene segments were assigned by aligning CDR3 sequences to IMGT reference sequences. Each retained sequence needed at least a six-nucleotide match to both a V gene segment and a J gene segment. Rearrangements were classified as productive when the CDR3 lacked stop codons and remained in frame with V and J, and all other rearrangements were classified as non-productive. Following IMGT convention, CDR3 was defined as the stretch from the second conserved V-encoded cysteine to the conserved J-encoded phenylalanine. In an earlier analysis of some 550 of the donors, sequences lacking an unambiguous match to a single V gene segment were excluded. In an earlier analysis of about 590 of the donors, a V segment was called functional when productive rearrangements were above 56.7%, and segregating when the standard deviation between donors exceeded 5%. To diagnose cytomegalovirus status from the catalog of TCR beta chain sequences, a statistical classification framework was built. V and J gene assignment, in a later analysis, came from comparing TCR nucleotide sequences with IMGT/GENE-DB human TR gene sequences. Using the TCRdist pipeline, a later analysis assigned CDR3 sequences along with most-parsimonious VDJ recombination scenarios. In a later analysis, each TCR beta chain was defined by its CDR3 amino acid sequence together with its V-gene family, and reads without a unique V-gene family were excluded. As a way to deal with suspected cross-contamination and a sequencing artifact, a later analysis dropped 450 to 700 nucleotide sequences that were highly shared and had low generation probability. In a later analysis, a clonal expansion index was calculated for each public chain from normalized within-repertoire ranks of inferred template counts. Generation probabilities in a later analysis came from a VDJ recombination model fitted to out-of-frame rearrangements, and those results were checked against IGoR. In a later analysis, hypergeometric tests were used to score TCR-TCR, TCR-HLA and TCR-CMV co-occurrence, with a repertoire-size bias correction applied to TCR pairs. To estimate false discovery rates, a later analysis permuted the HLA or CMV assignments 20 times. In a later analysis, co-occurring TCRs were grouped using DBSCAN, and TCRdist sequence similarity was added for clustering within HLA-allele-positive subsets. Repertoires with fewer than 30,000 or more than 120,000 public chains, plus five repertoires with anomalous nucleotide sharing, were excluded from co-occurrence clustering. This is the immuneACCESS table as TCRdb keeps it, with only in-frame sequences that have V and J called. A part of the clones is gone; compared with another copy, unresolved V genes explain less than half, and the rest is unexplained. That table supplies the V and J calls and clone size; D and trimming were determined from the DNA. The sample has around 140,000 clones on record. 1.5% to 2% of the sample goes to the ten largest clones.

In total, approximately 610 healthy bone marrow donors made up the cohort. At the time of sampling, all cohort members were nominally healthy, though unrecorded immune exposures were likely present. The donor was CMV seronegative and was included in the group of under 450 seronegative cohort members. A peripheral blood sample was provided by each donor, and peripheral blood mononuclear cells were used for TCR beta sequencing. The Qiagen DNeasy Blood Extraction Kit was used to extract genomic DNA from the blood cell samples. The junction shows trimming of 1 base on V and 3 bases on J, and the gene matches do not reach 2 bases of it. Its CDR3 holds 14 amino acids, cysteine through phenylalanine. CDR3 DNA is the only sequence kept; it has 42 bases, read in frame from the first base. CDR1 GTSNPN and CDR2 SVGIG were looked up in the germline V gene (reference sequence).

The receptor comes from a woman between 50 and 59 years old in good health and CMV-seronegative. Rearrangement joined TRBV30 to TRBJ2-1, with 8 bases in between that match TRBD1. Sequenced input: PBMCs. The DNA is TGTGCCTGGAGTGGGACAGGGTTCTACAATGAGCAGTTCTTC. It translates to CAWSGTGFYNEQFF.